This TCR beta chain was retrieved from a study of blood T cells in healthy people across ages (dated by TCRdb to 2014 to 2015). A note on the overall study: Template switching captured roughly one uniquely barcoded TCR beta cDNA molecule per two T cells in model experiments. The study measured age-related changes in TCR beta repertoire diversity using deep sequencing normalized with unique cDNA molecular identifiers. To avoid experimental bias, donors of different ages were distributed randomly across sequencing lanes. Four age groups were formed from the donors: young (average about 15 years), middle-aged (less than 40), aged (approximately 60) and long-lived (approximately 80). For two donors (one aged 18 to 29 and one aged 80 or older), the study analyzed two additional independent replicas of 1 million unique cDNA reads from the same blood draw. What the research found in general, with its limitations: Observed TCR beta diversity correlated strongly with the percentage of naive T cells measured by flow cytometry. Because profiling used bulk unsorted PBMCs, naive and antigen-experienced compartments could not be compared conclusively. The long-lived group showed more naive CD4+ T cells, fewer expanded clones and increased TCR diversity than the aged group, suggesting age selection. Estimates of total diversity based on one million sequenced T cells were considered lower bounds and underestimates. Because donor CMV infection status was unknown, age-related changes in expanded clonotypes were potentially confounded. Observed TCR beta diversity per million T cells fell roughly linearly with age, and a significant reduction was already apparent by age around 36.

The 39 donors, aged about 6 to 95 years, were systemically healthy Caucasian individuals from Russia. Around 10 milliliters of peripheral blood were drawn from each donor into EDTA-treated Vacutainer tubes. Ficoll-Paque density-gradient centrifugation was used to isolate PBMCs, with at least 7 million per sample. Trizol reagent was used to extract total RNA from the PBMCs, yielding at least 6 micrograms per sample. Naive CD45RAhigh/CD27high T cell percentages were measured by flow cytometry on a PBMC aliquot from every donor. Library method: 5' RACE. The instrument was an Illumina HiSeq 2500. A second PCR of about 6 to 12 cycles was run with a J-beta primer mix and a sample-barcoded 5' primer. A unique molecular identifier was introduced onto each TCR beta cDNA molecule by a template-switch 5' adaptor carrying 12 random nucleotides. Each sample yielded at least 3 million CDR3-containing paired-end reads. First-strand cDNA synthesis was performed from all RNA using the Mint cDNA synthesis kit, with priming by a TRBC-specific oligonucleotide. All cDNA was treated with uracil-DNA glycosylase and then went through a first 18-cycle PCR with the universal primers M1SS and BC2_uni_R. The paper's processing steps were these. For normalization, 1 million high-quality reads, each with a distinct molecular identifier, were randomly selected from each sample. Reads sharing molecular identifiers were discarded rather than binned into consensus sequences. MiTCR, set to a Q25 quality threshold and the strictest error-elimination algorithm, was used for CDR3 identification, clonotype clustering and error correction. A nonparametric unseen species model with Euler transformation was used to estimate a lower bound on total TCR beta diversity. TCRdb itself trimmed the public reads at Q25 with fastp, ran MiXCR and retained productive beta chains. Rows with one shared CDR3 protein collapse into an entry with the most common genes and DNA. The V and J calls and clone size are TCRdb's, not the authors'. The sample yields about 1.6 million distinct CDR3 sequences; around 36% were counted once. Over 9% of the sample belongs to the ten largest clones.

Via the germline V gene, CDR1 is SGDLS and CDR2 YYNGEE. From its cysteine to its phenylalanine, the CDR3 spans 16 amino acids. The retained sequence is limited to the CDR3, 48 bases, with the frame set at the first base. Clipping removes 4 bases from V and 8 bases from J, with 9 as the unmatched junction base count. A word on this clonotype: The antigen it recognizes is unknown. No base quality values were provided; no much bigger clone lies one nucleotide off.

Rearrangement joined TRBV9 to TRBJ2-1; TRBD2 agrees with 13 junctional bases. The specimen was blood. The source of this sequence is a woman younger than 45 in good health. The DNA sequence is TGTGCCAGCAGCCCCAGACTAGCGGGGGGCTCAGATGAGCAGTTCTTC. Its product reads: CASSPRLAGGSDEQFF.